This T cell receptor (beta chain) derives from a study of cytomegalovirus exposure and HLA in healthy donors. Background on the study: The use of the same platform for the 95 to 150 validation repertoires and the roughly 700 first-cohort repertoires was reported by a later analysis. Regarding the study as a whole: Rare TCR sequences dominated, though some public TCRs recurred in many donors.

This CDR3 has 15 amino acids. Trimming left V 7 bases short and J 7 bases short, with 19 bases between. Looked up from germline, CDR1 is LNHDA and CDR2 is SQIVND (reference sequence). A word on this clone: Its specificity is unknown.

Produced via immunoSEQ multiplex PCR; TCRdb's table is partial and in-frame only. The sample carries 100,000 to 150,000 clones, roughly 89% recorded once. The source material was PBMCs. The chain links TRBV19 to TRBJ1-4, with D possibly matching TRBD1 (6 bases). The sequence derives from a woman between 18 and 30 years old in good health and CMV-seronegative. CDR3 protein: CASIQGRGGSEKLFF. CDR3 bases: TGTGCCAGTATCCAAGGTCGGGGGGGCAGTGAAAAACTGTTTTTT.